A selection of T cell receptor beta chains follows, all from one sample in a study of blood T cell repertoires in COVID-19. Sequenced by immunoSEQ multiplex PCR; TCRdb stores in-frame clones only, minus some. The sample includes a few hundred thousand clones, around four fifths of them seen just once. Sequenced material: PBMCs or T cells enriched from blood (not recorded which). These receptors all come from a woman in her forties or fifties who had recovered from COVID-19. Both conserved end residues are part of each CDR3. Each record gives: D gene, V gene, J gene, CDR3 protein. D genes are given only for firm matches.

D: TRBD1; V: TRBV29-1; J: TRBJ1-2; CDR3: CSVLFRDRGHYGYTF
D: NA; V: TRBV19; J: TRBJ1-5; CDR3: CASRRQAYSNQPQHF
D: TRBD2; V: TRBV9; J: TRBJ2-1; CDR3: CASSVVLAGDNEQFF
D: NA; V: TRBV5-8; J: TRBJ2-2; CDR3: CASSPGDLGVTGELFF
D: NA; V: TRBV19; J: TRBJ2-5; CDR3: CASSFRQGGSTQYF
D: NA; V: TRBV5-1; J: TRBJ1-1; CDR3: CASSHPGNTEAFF
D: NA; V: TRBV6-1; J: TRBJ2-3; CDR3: CASSERGAGSTDTQYF
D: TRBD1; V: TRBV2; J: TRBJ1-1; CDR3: CASSADRDTEAFF
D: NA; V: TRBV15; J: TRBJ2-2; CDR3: CATRLGNTGELFF
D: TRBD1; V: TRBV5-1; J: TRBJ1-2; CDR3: CASSPGGTGSYGYTF
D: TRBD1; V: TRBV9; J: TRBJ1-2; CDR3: CASSATGQPTTYGYTF
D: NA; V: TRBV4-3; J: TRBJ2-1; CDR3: CASSQGAPQSSYNEQFF
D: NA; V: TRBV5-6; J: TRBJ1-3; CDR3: CASSRIAVGAGNTIYF
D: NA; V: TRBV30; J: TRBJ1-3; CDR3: CAWSVGGGLSGNTIYF
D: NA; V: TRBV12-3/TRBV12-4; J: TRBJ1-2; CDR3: CASSNRYGYTF
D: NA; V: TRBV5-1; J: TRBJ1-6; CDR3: CASSFLQQGENSPLHF
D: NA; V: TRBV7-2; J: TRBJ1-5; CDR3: CASSFRGQHSNQPQHF
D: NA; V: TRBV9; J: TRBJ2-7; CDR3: CASSVGGGTYEQYF
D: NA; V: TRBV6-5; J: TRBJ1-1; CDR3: CASMGGTEAFF
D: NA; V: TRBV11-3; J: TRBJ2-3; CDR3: CASSLGRTVTSTDTQYF
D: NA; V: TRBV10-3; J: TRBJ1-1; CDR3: CAISEGREAFF
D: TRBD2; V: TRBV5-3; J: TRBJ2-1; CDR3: CARSLEGAGDYNEQFF
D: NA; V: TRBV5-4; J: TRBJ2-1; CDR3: CASSLRGNYNEQFF
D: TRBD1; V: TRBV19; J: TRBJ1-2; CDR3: CASSPGTAYGYTF
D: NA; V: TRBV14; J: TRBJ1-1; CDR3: CASSQVGAVSEAFF
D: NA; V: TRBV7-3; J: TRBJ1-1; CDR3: CASSLKQGLLNTEAFF
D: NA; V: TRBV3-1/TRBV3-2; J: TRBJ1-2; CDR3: CASSQEVGDWYYGYTF
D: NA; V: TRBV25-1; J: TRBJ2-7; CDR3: CASSGSIYEQYF
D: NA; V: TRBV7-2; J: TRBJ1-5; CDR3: CASSFEGWGNQPQHF
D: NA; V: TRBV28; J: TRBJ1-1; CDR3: CASSLAGAVEGAFF
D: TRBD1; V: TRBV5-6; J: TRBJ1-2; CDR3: CASSSGQGEHGYTF
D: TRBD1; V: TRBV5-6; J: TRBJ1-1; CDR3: CASSQDRGTEAFF
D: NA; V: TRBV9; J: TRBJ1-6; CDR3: CASSINRETLHF
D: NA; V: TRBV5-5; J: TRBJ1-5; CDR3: CASSPAAAQPQHF
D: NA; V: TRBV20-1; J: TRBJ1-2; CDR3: CSAGHRDGYTF